A selection of T cell receptor beta chains follows, all from one sample in a study of cytomegalovirus exposure and HLA in healthy donors. Measured with immunoSEQ multiplex PCR; TCRdb has only the in-frame clones, and not every one. In the table there are 100,000 to 150,000 clones, almost 85% of which are singletons. The sequenced material came from PBMCs. The receptors derive from a boy between 2 and 10 years old in good health and CMV-seronegative. The CDR3 runs from the conserved cysteine through the conserved F or W. A D gene is named only where the DNA matches it firmly. The size entry is marked missing in some rows and otherwise reads once, few, many or a size class.

size | D | J | V | DNA | CDR3
few | TRBD1 | TRBJ1-2 | TRBV5-6 | TGTGCCAGCAGTTATGGGACAGCTAACTATGGCTACACCTTC | CASSYGTANYGYTF
NA | TRBD1 | TRBJ1-1 | TRBV2 | TGTGCCAGCACCGAAGGGGGCAGGGGGCCGAACACTGAAGCTTTCTTT | CASTEGGRGPNTEAFF
NA | NA | TRBJ2-5 | TRBV11-3 | TGTGCCAGCAGCCACAACGGGGGACGGGGGACCCAGTACTTC | CASSHNGGRGTQYF
once | NA | TRBJ1-5 | TRBV30 | TGTGCCTGGAGTGGAGAAATTGATCAGCCCCAGCATTTT | CAWSGEIDQPQHF
NA | TRBD1 | TRBJ2-4 | TRBV2 | TGTGCCAGCACCGAGGGGGCAGGCCCCAAAAACATTCAGTACTTC | CASTEGAGPKNIQYF
once | NA | TRBJ1-2 | TRBV9 | TGTGCCAGCAGCGTAGACCAGGGAGGAGGCTACACCTTC | CASSVDQGGGYTF
NA | TRBD1 | TRBJ2-2 | TRBV7-3 | TGTGCCAGCAGTTCGGGACAGGGCCAAGGCGGGGAGCTGTTTTTT | CASSSGQGQGGELFF
NA | NA | TRBJ1-1 | TRBV11-2 | TGTGCCAGCAGCTCCCAAATGAACACTGAAGCTTTCTTT | CASSSQMNTEAFF
few | NA | TRBJ2-1 | TRBV19 | TGTGCCAGTAGTATACGCCCCGGGAAGTGGTTCTTC | CASSIRPGKWFF
NA | NA | TRBJ1-2 | TRBV6-1 | TGTGCCAGCAGTGAGTCGTCTCACTATGGCTACACCTTC | CASSESSHYGYTF
few | TRBD1 | TRBJ1-1 | TRBV4-1 | TGCGCCAGCAGCCCGAGATCGGACAGGGGGGTGAAGAGGGCTGAAGCTTTCTTT | CASSPRSDRGVKRAEAFF
NA | TRBD2 | TRBJ2-3 | TRBV30 | TGTGCCTGGAGGTCACTGGGAAGCGGGAGGGCGAATACGCAGTATTTT | CAWRSLGSGRANTQYF
NA | NA | TRBJ2-7 | TRBV7-9 | TGTGCCAGCAGCTTAGAAGGGGACTACGAGCAGTACTTC | CASSLEGDYEQYF
NA | NA | TRBJ2-1 | TRBV12-5 | TGTGCTAGTGGTTTGAGGAAGGGGGGGGTCGAAAATGAGCAGTTCTTC | CASGLRKGGVENEQFF
NA | NA | TRBJ2-2 | TRBV11-2 | TGTGCCAGCCGAGACCCCACTACCGTCTCCGGGGAGCTGTTTTTT | CASRDPTTVSGELFF
NA | TRBD1 | TRBJ1-1 | TRBV19 | TGTGCCAGTAGTCCCCGCCGGGCAGGGGGGAACACTGAAGCTTTCTTT | CASSPRRAGGNTEAFF
NA | NA | TRBJ1-2 | TRBV6-5 | TGTGCCAGTAACGGGGACTATGGCTACACCTTC | CASNGDYGYTF
NA | TRBD1 | TRBJ1-6 | TRBV7-2 | TGTGCCAGCAGCTTAGTAATTTCGGGACAGGGTAATTCACCCCTCCACTTT | CASSLVISGQGNSPLHF
NA | TRBD1 | TRBJ1-2 | TRBV7-3 | TGTGCCAGCAGCTCCCCTGGACAGGTCTATGGCTACACCTTC | CASSSPGQVYGYTF
NA | NA | TRBJ2-1 | TRBV19 | TGTGCCAGTAGTATCTCGGGGTCCTACAATGAGCAGTTCTTC | CASSISGSYNEQFF
NA | TRBD1 | TRBJ1-3 | TRBV6-5 | TGTGCCAGCAGTCCCGGACAGGTCTCTGGAAACACCATATATTTT | CASSPGQVSGNTIYF
NA | TRBD1 | TRBJ1-6 | TRBV29-1 | TGCAGCGTGGAGGGACAGGGGGCGCGTTATTCACCCCTCCACTTT | CSVEGQGARYSPLHF
NA | NA | TRBJ2-1 | TRBV7-9 | TGTGCCAGCAGCGTACTCCCTCACAATGAGCAGTTCTTC | CASSVLPHNEQFF
NA | NA | TRBJ1-2 | TRBV13 | TGTGCCAGCAGCTTAGCGAGCGGAAATGGCTACACCTTC | CASSLASGNGYTF
NA | NA | TRBJ1-1 | TRBV2 | TGTGCCAGCAGTCGCGGACTCGGAGCTTTCTTT | CASSRGLGAFF
NA | TRBD1 | TRBJ2-2 | TRBV5-6 | TGTGCCAGCCCACGGACAGGGTGGAACACCGGGGAGCTGTTTTTT | CASPRTGWNTGELFF
NA | TRBD1 | TRBJ1-5 | TRBV4-3 | TGCGCCAGCAGCCAGCACAGGGGGCTGGATCAGCCCCAGCATTTT | CASSQHRGLDQPQHF
NA | NA | TRBJ1-2 | TRBV4-1 | TGCGCCAGCAGCCAAGATCTGTGGGGGCTAGGATATGGCTACACCTTC | CASSQDLWGLGYGYTF
NA | TRBD2 | TRBJ2-1 | TRBV5-5 | TGTGCCAGCAGCAGTTCCGGGACTATGCTATACGGTGAGCAGTTCTTC | CASSSSGTMLYGEQFF
NA | NA | TRBJ2-1 | TRBV5-4 | TGTGCCAGCAGCCTACCCGGGGAGAATGAGCAGTTCTTC | CASSLPGENEQFF
NA | TRBD1 | TRBJ1-2 | TRBV6-5 | TGTGCCAGCAGCCCGACAGGGAGCAACTATGGCTACACCTTC | CASSPTGSNYGYTF
once | TRBD1 | TRBJ1-2 | TRBV11-2 | TGTGCCAGCAGCTTAGGGGGACAGTATGGCTACACCTTC | CASSLGGQYGYTF
NA | NA | TRBJ1-5 | TRBV27 | TGTGCCAGCAGCTCCGAGGGTCAGCCCCAGCATTTT | CASSSEGQPQHF
NA | TRBD2 | TRBJ2-1 | TRBV13 | TGTGCCAGCAGCTTAGGGGTAGCGGGAACCCTCCAGGATGAGCAGTTCTTC | CASSLGVAGTLQDEQFF
NA | TRBD1 | TRBJ1-4 | TRBV4-1 | TGCGCCAGCAGCCATGCTCTCGAGGGGACAGAGAAGAATGAAAAACTGTTTTTT | CASSHALEGTEKNEKLFF
NA | TRBD2 | TRBJ2-3 | TRBV6-5 | TGTGCCAGCAGTTCCCCGGGGGGGGATACGCAGTATTTT | CASSSPGGDTQYF
NA | NA | TRBJ1-1 | TRBV28 | TGTGCCAGCAGGACAGACAGATTGAACACTGAAGCTTTCTTT | CASRTDRLNTEAFF
NA | TRBD1 | TRBJ2-3 | TRBV25-1 | TGTGCCAGCGGGTCCAGGGACACCTACAGGGGTACGCAGTATTTT | CASGSRDTYRGTQYF
NA | TRBD2 | TRBJ2-7 | TRBV6-5 | TGTGCCAGCAGTTACCTGAGTAGCGGGGGGAAGTACGAGCAGTACTTC | CASSYLSSGGKYEQYF
NA | NA | TRBJ2-1 | TRBV4-2 | TGTGCCAGCAGCCAAGATGAAGGGGGTGGCAATGAGCAGTTCTTC | CASSQDEGGGNEQFF
NA | TRBD1 | TRBJ1-5 | TRBV2 | TGTGCCAGCAGTGACGGCAGGGGGTTAAATCAGCCCCAGCATTTT | CASSDGRGLNQPQHF
NA | NA | TRBJ1-1 | TRBV6-5 | TGTGCCAGCAGTTGGGGGGGAGGTATCACTGAAGCTTTCTTT | CASSWGGGITEAFF
NA | TRBD1 | TRBJ1-5 | TRBV6-1 | TGTGCCAGCAGTGAGTTCCCGGAAACAGGGGGCAACAATCAGCCCCAGCATTTT | CASSEFPETGGNNQPQHF
NA | NA | TRBJ1-1 | TRBV2 | TGTGCCAGCAGTGAAGTACAGATGAACACTGAAGCTTTCTTT | CASSEVQMNTEAFF
NA | TRBD1 | TRBJ1-5 | TRBV28 | TGTGCCAGCAGTTTAAACGACAACAGGGGGCCTCAGCATTTT | CASSLNDNRGPQHF